The clone carrying this T cell receptor (beta chain) was detected ten times or more. RNA transcripts gave rise to amplified TCR beta CDR3 regions. Carried out on the TCR CDR3, a first-round RT-PCR used the HTBI primer set. TCRdb re-called the multiplex PCR reads through MiXCR, storing one row per CDR3 protein. The repertoire consists of roughly 740,000 distinct CDR3 sequences, with 15% to 20% occurring once and the leading ten covering around 7.7%. This sample was included in a study of T cells in Graves' hyperthyroidism and ophthalmopathy. The CDR3 loop spans 16 amino acids. Trimming cost V 7 bases and J 8 bases, with 24 bases left between them. The germline V gene encodes CDR1 SNHLY and CDR2 FYNNEI. If no ophthalmopathy progression occurred within 18 months, Graves' hyperthyroidism was stable. Hyperthyroidism was newly diagnosed in patients aged 18 to 65 (duration under 2 months).

The sequence was obtained from a man younger than 35 with Graves' hyperthyroidism. The chain is built from TRBV2 and TRBJ2-1; a possible D gene is TRBD2 (5 bases). What was sequenced was blood. The CDR3 nucleotides are TGTGCCAGCACAACTCTACTAGGCGGGTTTGGGCATGAGCAGTTCTTC. Protein product: CASTTLLGGFGHEQFF.